The entry that follows covers one T cell receptor (beta chain) sequence. Its specificity is not known. This sample was included in a study of identical twins. General study results and limits: Conclusions relied on cross-sectional statistical analysis, not following the same donors.

TCRdb re-called the 5' RACE reads with MiXCR, one entry per CDR3 protein. The sample has 350,000 to 600,000 distinct CDR3 sequences; around 14% are singletons. A further study also used this sample, focusing on yellow fever vaccine responses in identical twins.

The sequence came from a woman younger than 35 in good health. Sequences were obtained from CD4+ T cells sorted from blood.

The CDR3 protein is CASSLTVGGRSTGELFF. The DNA for the CDR3 is TGTGCCAGCAGTCTAACGGTGGGGGGCCGGAGCACCGGGGAGCTGTTTTTT. V and J are TRBV12-3 or TRBV12-4 and TRBJ2-2; D is possibly TRBD1 or TRBD2 (6 bases each). CDR3 size: 17 residues. Trimming shortened V by 5 bases and J by 4 bases, and 20 bases separated the two germline ends.